Detailed here is one T cell receptor (beta chain). The ends were cut back, 4 bases at V and 2 bases at J, with 17 bases in the middle. CDR3 length equals 16 residues. CDR1 and CDR2 (germline): SGHVS, FNYEAQ. The data are from a study of patients and donors after allogeneic stem cell transplantation. TCRdb reprocessed the RT-PCR reads via MiXCR and lists one record per CDR3 protein. The sample has 920,000 or so distinct CDR3 sequences; about a sixth are singletons. The sequenced sample consisted of blood, either unsorted or a sorted T cell fraction (not recorded which). The chain is built from TRBV7-6 and TRBJ2-5, with no clear D. The sequence was obtained from a human donor who was either an allogeneic HSCT recipient or a stem cell or donor lymphocyte infusion donor (not recorded which). It is not recorded whose cells these are; they may come from a transplant donor. CDR3: CASSSARTTKQETQYF. CDR3 sequence (DNA): TGTGCCAGCAGCTCAGCTCGGACCACCAAACAAGAGACCCAGTACTTC.